This T cell receptor beta chain was observed in a study of OX40 agonist ivuxolimab in advanced cancers. In terms of the full investigation: Ivuxolimab was an agonistic, fully human IgG2 monoclonal antibody directed against OX40 (CD134), a costimulatory receptor. Intravenous ivuxolimab was administered to patients every 2 weeks at six dose levels: 0.01, 0.1, 0.3, 1.5, 3 and 10 mg/kg. Of the roughly 52 dose-escalation patients, hepatocellular carcinoma was present in 19, melanoma in around 15, renal cell carcinoma in 9 and head and neck cancer in 9. In the dose-escalation cohort, 82.7% of patients were male, and the mean age was roughly 60 years with a range of about 23 to 79. Patients were allowed to have had prior anti-PD-1, anti-PD-L1 or anti-CTLA-4 therapy, and around two fifths of the dose-escalation patients had been treated with checkpoint inhibitors. Three dose-escalation patients achieved partial responses, one with hepatocellular carcinoma and two with cutaneous melanoma. The point of sequencing TCRbeta in the periphery was to test whether ivuxolimab changed TCR sequence diversity and drove clonal T-cell expansion. The paper reports the monotherapy dose-escalation portion (N of about 54 patients) of the phase I ivuxolimab trial.

CDR1 LNHDA and CDR2 SQIVND are derived from the germline V gene (reference sequence). The trim is 0 bases for V and 0 bases for J, with a gap of 5 bases between the germline ends. The CDR3 measures 14 amino acids from cysteine to phenylalanine. This entry keeps only the CDR3 DNA: 42 bases, framed from base 1. Here is what the overall study found, with its caveats: Low levels of normalized T-cell clonal expansion were also seen in some patients who did not respond. At doses of 0.1 to 3.0 mg/kg, clonal expansion of both CD4+ and CD8+ blood T cells was observed from baseline to week 6. In partial responders in the 0.1-3.0 mg/kg groups, normalized peripheral clonal expansion was found to be among the lowest, especially among CD8+ T cells. After ivuxolimab, CD8+ T cells had more expanded clones than CD4+ T cells on average. The antigen specificity of the peripheral T cells that underwent clonal expansion was not determined.

Genomic DNA was extracted from sorted cells for sequencing of the TCRbeta CDR3 region. The immunoSEQ Assay was used for sequencing of TCRbeta CDR3 regions. The immuneACCESS repertoire file appears here via TCRdb, limited to in-frame rearrangements. These files lack a portion of the clones; in checked studies, under half of the deficit traces to unresolved V genes, and the cause of the others is not known. Across this sample there are over 55,000 clones, with about 79% seen only once. The ten largest clonotypes hold around 1.6% of the sample. Patients with a history of autoimmune disease or receiving systemic immunosuppression were excluded from the trial. Peripheral blood for TCR sequencing was collected from all dose cohorts at baseline, on cycle 4 day 1, and on cycle 7 day 1. The samples were taken from a phase I, first-in-human, multicenter, open-label dose-escalation trial of ivuxolimab. Adults with locally advanced or metastatic head and neck squamous cell, hepatocellular, melanoma or renal cell carcinoma were enrolled in the trial. Before TCR sequencing, CD4+ and CD8+ T cells were separately sorted from peripheral blood.

As concerns this clone: Its antigen is not yet known. The record has no base qualities; no much larger clone is one base away.

The sequencing used CD4+ or CD8+ T cells sorted from blood, collected in a trial of the OX40 agonist ivuxolimab. This sequence was found in an adult with an advanced solid tumor such as melanoma, head and neck, liver or kidney cancer. This chain joins TRBV19 to TRBJ1-1, with the D segment identity uncertain. The DNA sequence reads TGTGCCAGTAGTATAGACAGATTGAACACTGAAGCTTTCTTT. Protein translation: CASSIDRLNTEAFF.